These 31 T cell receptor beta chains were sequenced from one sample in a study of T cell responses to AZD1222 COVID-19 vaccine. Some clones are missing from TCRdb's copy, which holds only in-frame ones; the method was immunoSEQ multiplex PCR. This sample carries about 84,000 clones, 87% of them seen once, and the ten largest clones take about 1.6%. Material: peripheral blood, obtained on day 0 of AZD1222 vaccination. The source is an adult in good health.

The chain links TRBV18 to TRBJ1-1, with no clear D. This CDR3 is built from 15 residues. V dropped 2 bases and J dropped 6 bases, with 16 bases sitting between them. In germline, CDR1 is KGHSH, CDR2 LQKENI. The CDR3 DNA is TGTGCCAGCTCACCATGGGAGGGTCTTATGGCTGAAGCTTTCTTT. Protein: CASSPWEGLMAEAFF.

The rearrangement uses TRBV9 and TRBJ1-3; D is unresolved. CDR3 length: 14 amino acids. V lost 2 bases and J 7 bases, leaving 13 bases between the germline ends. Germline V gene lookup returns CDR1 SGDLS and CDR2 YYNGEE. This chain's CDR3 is CASSVSEGRNTIYF. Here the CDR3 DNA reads TGTGCCAGCAGCGTGTCGGAGGGTAGGAACACCATATATTTT.

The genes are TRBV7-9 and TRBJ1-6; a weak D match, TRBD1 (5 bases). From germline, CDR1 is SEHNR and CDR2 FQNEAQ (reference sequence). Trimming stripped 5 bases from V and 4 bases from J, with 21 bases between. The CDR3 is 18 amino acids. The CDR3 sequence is CASSPGWQGLPYNSPLHF. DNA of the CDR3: TGTGCCAGCAGCCCCGGTTGGCAGGGCTTACCTTATAATTCACCCCTCCACTTT.

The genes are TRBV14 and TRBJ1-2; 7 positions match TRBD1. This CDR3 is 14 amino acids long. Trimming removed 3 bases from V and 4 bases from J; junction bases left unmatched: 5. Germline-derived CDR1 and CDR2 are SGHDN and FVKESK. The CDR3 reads CASSQYRGGYGYTF. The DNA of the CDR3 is TGTGCCAGCAGCCAGTACAGGGGCGGCTATGGCTACACCTTC. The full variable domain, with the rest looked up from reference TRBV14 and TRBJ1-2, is EAGVTQFPSHSVIEKGQTVTLRCDPISGHDNLYWYRRVMGKEIKFLLHFVKESKQDESGMPNNRFLAERTGGTYSTLKVQPAELEDSGVYFCASSQYRGGYGYTFGSGTRLTVV.

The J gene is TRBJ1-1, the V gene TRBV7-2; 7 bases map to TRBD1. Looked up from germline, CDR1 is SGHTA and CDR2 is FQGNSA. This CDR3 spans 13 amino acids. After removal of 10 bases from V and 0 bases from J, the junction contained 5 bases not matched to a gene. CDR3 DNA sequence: TGTGCCACCAAACAGGGGATGAACACTGAAGCTTTCTTT. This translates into CATKQGMNTEAFF.

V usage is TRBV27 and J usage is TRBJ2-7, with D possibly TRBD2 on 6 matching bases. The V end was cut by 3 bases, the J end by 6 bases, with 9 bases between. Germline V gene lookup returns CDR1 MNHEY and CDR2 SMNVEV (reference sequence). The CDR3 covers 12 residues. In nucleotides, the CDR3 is TGTGCCAGCAGTTTTGGAGGGCGCGAGCAGTACTTC. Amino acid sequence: CASSFGGREQYF.

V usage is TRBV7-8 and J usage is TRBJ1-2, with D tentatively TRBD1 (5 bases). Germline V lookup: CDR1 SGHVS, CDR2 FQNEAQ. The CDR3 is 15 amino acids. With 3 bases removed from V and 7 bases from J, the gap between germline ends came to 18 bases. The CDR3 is CASSFGTTNSLGYTF. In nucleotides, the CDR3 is TGTGCCAGCAGCTTCGGGACGACTAACTCCCTTGGCTACACCTTC.

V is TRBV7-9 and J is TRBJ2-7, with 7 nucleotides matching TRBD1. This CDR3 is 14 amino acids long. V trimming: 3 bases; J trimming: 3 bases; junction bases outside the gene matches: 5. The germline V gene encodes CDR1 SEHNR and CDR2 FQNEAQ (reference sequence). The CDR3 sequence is CASSLSRDSYEQYF. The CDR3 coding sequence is TGTGCCAGCAGCTTGTCCCGGGACAGCTACGAGCAGTACTTC.

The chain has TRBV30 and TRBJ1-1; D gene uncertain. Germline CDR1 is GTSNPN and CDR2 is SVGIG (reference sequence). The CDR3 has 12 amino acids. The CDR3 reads CAFGRGNTEAFF. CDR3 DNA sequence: TGTGCTTTCGGCCGTGGGAACACTGAAGCTTTCTTT.

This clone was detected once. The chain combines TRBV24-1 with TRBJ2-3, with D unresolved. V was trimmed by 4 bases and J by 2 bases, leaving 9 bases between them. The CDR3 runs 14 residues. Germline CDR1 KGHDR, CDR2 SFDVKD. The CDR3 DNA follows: TGTGCCACCAGTGACTCAAGGTCCACAGATACGCAGTATTTT. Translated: CATSDSRSTDTQYF.

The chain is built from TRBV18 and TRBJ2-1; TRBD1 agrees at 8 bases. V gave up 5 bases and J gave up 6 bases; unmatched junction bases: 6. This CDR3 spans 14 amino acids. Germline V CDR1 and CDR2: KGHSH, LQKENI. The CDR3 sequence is CASSWTGYFNEQFF. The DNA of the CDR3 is TGTGCCAGCTCATGGACAGGGTATTTCAATGAGCAGTTCTTC.

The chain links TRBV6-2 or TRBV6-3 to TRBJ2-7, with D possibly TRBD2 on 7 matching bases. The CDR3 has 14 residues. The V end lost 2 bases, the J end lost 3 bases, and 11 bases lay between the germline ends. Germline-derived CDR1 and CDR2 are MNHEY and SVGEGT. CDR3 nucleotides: TGTGCCAGCAGTTACGGGGGGGCCGGCTACGAGCAGTACTTC. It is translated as CASSYGGAGYEQYF.

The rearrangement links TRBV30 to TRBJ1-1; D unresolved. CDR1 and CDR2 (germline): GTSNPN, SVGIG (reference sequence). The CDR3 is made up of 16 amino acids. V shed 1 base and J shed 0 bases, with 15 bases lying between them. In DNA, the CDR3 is TGTGCCTGGAGTGACGGACCGCCAACCGTGAACACTGAAGCTTTCTTT. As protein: CAWSDGPPTVNTEAFF.

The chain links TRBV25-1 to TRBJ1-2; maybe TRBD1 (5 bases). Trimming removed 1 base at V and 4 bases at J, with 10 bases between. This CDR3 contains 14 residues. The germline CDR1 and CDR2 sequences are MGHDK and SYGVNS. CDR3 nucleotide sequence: TGTGCCAGCAGTGAATTAGGGACCCCCTATGGCTACACCTTC. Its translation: CASSELGTPYGYTF.

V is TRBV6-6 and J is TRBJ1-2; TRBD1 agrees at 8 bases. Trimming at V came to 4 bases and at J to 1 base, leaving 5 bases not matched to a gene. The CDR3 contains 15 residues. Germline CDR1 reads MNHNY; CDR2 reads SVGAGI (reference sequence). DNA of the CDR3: TGTGCCAGCAGTTCCGGGACAGGCGTTAACTATGGCTACACCTTC. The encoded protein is CASSSGTGVNYGYTF.

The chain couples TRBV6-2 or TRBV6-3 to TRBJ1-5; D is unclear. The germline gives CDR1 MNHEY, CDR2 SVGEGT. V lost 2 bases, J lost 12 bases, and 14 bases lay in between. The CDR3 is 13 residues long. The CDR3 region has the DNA TGTGCCAGCAGTTACAGGGCCGAGCTCGGCCAGCATTTT. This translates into CASSYRAELGQHF.

The CDR3 reads CASSQEGGYTF. The CDR3 coding sequence is TGTGCCAGCAGCCAAGAAGGGGGCTACACCTTC. The chain employs TRBV3-1 (or the pseudogene TRBV3-2) and TRBJ1-2; D unclear. The CDR3 sequence is 11 residues long. In germline, CDR1 is LGHDT, CDR2 YNNKEL (reference sequence). Trimming left V 0 bases short and J 8 bases short, with 4 bases between.

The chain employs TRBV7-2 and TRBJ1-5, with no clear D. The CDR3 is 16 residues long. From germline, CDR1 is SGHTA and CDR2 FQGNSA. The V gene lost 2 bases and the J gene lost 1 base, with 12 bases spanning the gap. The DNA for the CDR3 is TGTGCCAGCAGCTTAAGCCGAGCCGGGAGCAATCAGCCCCAGCATTTT. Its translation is CASSLSRAGSNQPQHF.

The CDR3 nucleotides read TGTGCCAGCAGCGGGACAGGGGGGATAGGTACTGAAGCTTTCTTT. Its translation: CASSGTGGIGTEAFF. The chain uses TRBV7-2 and TRBJ1-1, with 11 bases that match TRBD1. V was clipped by 5 bases and J by 5 bases; unmatched bases: 7. CDR3 length: 15 amino acids. Germline assignment: CDR1 SGHTA and CDR2 FQGNSA.

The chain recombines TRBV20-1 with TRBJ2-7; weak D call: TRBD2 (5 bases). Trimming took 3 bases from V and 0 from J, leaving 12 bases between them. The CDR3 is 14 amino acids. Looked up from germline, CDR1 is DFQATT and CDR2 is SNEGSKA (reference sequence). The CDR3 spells CSASKRAGSYEQYF. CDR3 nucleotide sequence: TGCAGTGCTAGTAAACGGGCGGGCTCCTACGAGCAGTACTTC.

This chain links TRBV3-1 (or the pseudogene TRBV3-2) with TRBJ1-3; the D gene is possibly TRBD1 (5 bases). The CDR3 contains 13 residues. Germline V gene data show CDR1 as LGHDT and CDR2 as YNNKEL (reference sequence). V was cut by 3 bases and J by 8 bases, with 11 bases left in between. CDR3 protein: CASSQGTEDTIYF. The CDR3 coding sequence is TGTGCCAGCAGCCAGGGGACCGAAGACACCATATATTTT.

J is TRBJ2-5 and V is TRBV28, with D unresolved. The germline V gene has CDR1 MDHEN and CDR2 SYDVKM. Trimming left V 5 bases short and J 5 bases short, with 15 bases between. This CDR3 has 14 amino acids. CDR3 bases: TGTGCCAGCAGTCCGCCAGTGATTCGGGAGACCCAGTACTTC. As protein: CASSPPVIRETQYF.

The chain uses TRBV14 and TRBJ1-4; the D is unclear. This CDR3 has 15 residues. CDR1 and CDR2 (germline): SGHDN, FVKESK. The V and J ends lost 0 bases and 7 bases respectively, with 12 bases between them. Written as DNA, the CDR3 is TGTGCCAGCAGCCAAGATCGGCAATGGGGTGAAAAACTGTTTTTT. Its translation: CASSQDRQWGEKLFF.

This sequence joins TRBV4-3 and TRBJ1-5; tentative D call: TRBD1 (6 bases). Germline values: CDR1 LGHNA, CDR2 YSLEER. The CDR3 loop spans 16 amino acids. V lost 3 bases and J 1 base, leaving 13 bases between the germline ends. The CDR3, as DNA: TGCGCCAGCAGCCAGGCGACAGGCTGGAGCAATCAGCCCCAGCATTTT. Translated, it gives CASSQATGWSNQPQHF.

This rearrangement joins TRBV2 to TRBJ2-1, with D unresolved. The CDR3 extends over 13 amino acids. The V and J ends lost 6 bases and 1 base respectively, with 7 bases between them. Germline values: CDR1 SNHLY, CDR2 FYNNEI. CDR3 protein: CASRRLSYNEQFF. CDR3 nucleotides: TGTGCCAGCAGGAGGTTATCCTACAATGAGCAGTTCTTC. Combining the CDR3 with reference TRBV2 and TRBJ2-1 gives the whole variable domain EPEVTQTPSHQVTQMGQEVILRCVPISNHLYFYWYRQILGQKVEFLVSFYNNEISEKSEIFDDQFSVERPDGSNFTLKIRSTKLEDSAMYFCASRRLSYNEQFFGPGTRLTVL.

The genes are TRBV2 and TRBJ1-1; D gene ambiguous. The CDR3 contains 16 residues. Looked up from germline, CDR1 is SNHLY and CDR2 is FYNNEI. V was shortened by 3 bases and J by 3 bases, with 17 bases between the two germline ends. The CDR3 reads CASSDRVFRDDTEAFF. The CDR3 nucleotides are TGTGCCAGCAGTGATCGGGTTTTTAGGGATGACACTGAAGCTTTCTTT.

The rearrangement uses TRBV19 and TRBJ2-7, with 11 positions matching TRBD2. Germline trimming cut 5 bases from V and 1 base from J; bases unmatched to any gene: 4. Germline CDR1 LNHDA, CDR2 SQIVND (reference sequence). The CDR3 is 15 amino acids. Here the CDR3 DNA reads TGTGCCAGTAGTGAGGGACTAGCGGTATCCTACGAGCAGTACTTC. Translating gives CASSEGLAVSYEQYF.

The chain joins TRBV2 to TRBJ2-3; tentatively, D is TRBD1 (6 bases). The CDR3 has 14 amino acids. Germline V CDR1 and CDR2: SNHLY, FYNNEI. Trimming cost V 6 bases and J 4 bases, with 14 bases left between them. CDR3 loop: CASRPRGFADTQYF. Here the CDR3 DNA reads TGTGCCAGCAGACCCAGGGGATTCGCAGATACGCAGTATTTT.

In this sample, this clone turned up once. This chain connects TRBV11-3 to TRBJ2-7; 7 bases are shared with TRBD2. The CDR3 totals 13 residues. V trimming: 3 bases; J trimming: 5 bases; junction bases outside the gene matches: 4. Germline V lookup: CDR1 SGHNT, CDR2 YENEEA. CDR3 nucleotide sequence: TGTGCCAGCAGCTTGCGACGGGAGGACGAGCAGTACTTC. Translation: CASSLRREDEQYF.

In DNA, the CDR3 is TGTGCCAGCAGCATTGGGGCCAACGTCCTGACTTTC. It translates to CASSIGANVLTF. The J gene is TRBJ2-6, the V gene TRBV2; D unresolved. V lost 6 bases and J lost 3, with 3 bases in between. Germline CDR1 SNHLY, CDR2 FYNNEI. This CDR3 spans 12 amino acids. Together with reference TRBV2 and TRBJ2-6, the CDR3 gives the full variable domain: EPEVTQTPSHQVTQMGQEVILRCVPISNHLYFYWYRQILGQKVEFLVSFYNNEISEKSEIFDDQFSVERPDGSNFTLKIRSTKLEDSAMYFCASSIGANVLTFGAGSRLTVL.

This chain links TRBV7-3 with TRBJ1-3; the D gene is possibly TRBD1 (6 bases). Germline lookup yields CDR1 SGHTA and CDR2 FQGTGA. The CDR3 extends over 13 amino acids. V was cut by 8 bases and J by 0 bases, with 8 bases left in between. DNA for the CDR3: TGTGCCAGCCAACAGGGCTCTGGAAACACCATATATTTT. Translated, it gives CASQQGSGNTIYF. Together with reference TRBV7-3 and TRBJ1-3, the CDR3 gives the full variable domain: GAGVSQTPSNKVTEKGKYVELRCDPISGHTALYWYRQSLGQGPEFLIYFQGTGAADDSGLPNDRFFAVRPEGSVSTLKIQRTERGDSAVYLCASQQGSGNTIYFGEGSWLTVV.